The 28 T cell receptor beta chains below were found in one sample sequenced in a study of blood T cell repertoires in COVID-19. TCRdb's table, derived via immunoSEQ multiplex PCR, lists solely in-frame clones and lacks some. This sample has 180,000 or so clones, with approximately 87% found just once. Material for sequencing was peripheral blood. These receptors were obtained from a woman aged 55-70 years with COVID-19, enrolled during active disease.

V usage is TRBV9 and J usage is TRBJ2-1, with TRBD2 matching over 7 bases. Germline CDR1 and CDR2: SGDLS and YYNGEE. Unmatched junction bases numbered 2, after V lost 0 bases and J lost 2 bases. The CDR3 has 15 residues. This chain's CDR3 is CASSVEGTTYNEQFF. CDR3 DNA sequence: TGTGCCAGCAGCGTAGAGGGGACTACCTACAATGAGCAGTTCTTC.

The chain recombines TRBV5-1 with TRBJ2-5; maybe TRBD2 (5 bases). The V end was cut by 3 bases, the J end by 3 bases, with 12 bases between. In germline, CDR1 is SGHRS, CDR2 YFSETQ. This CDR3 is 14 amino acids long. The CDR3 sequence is CASSSPGIKETQYF. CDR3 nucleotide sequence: TGCGCCAGCAGCTCTCCGGGAATAAAAGAGACCCAGTACTTC.

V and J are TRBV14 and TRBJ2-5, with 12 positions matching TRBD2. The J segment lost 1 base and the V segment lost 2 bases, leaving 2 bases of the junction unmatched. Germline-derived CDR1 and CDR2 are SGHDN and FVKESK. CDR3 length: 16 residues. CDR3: CASSQPSGRAQETQYF. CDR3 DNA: TGTGCCAGCAGCCAACCTAGCGGGAGGGCCCAAGAGACCCAGTACTTC.

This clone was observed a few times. The CDR3 loop reads CASNPTWGVRTEAFF. Here the CDR3 DNA reads TGTGCCAGCAACCCCACTTGGGGGGTGAGGACTGAAGCTTTCTTT. The chain carries TRBV6-5 and TRBJ1-1; weak D call: TRBD1 (5 bases). Between the trimmed V and J ends, which lost 7 bases and 5 bases, there was a span of 20 bases. The germline gives CDR1 MNHEY, CDR2 SVGAGI. The CDR3 covers 15 residues.

CDR3 nucleotide sequence: TGTGCCAGTAGGCTGGACAGGGACAACACTGAAGCTTTCTTT. Residues: CASRLDRDNTEAFF. The gene calls are TRBV19 and TRBJ1-1, with TRBD1 matching over 8 bases. Germline lookup yields CDR1 LNHDA and CDR2 SQIVND (reference sequence). The CDR3 length is 14 residues. After removal of 6 bases from V and 2 bases from J, the junction contained 5 bases not matched to a gene.

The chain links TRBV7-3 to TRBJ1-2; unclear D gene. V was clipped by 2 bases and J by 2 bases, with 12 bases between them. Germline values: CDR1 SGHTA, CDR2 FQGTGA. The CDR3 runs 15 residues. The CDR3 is CASSLGHGQNYGYTF. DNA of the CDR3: TGTGCCAGCAGCTTAGGCCATGGGCAGAACTATGGCTACACCTTC.

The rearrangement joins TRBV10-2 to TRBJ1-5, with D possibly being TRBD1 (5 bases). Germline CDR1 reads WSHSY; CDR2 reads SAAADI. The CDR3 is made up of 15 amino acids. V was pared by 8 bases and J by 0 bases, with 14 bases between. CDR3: CASGRVRSSNQPQHF. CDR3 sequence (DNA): TGCGCCAGCGGCAGGGTTCGGAGTAGCAATCAGCCCCAGCATTTT.

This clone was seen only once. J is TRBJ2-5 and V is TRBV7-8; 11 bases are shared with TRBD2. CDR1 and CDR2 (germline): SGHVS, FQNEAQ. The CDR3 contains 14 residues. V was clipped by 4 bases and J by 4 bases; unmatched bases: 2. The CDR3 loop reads CASSSLAGGETQYF. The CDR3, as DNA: TGTGCCAGCAGCTCTCTAGCGGGAGGAGAGACCCAGTACTTC.

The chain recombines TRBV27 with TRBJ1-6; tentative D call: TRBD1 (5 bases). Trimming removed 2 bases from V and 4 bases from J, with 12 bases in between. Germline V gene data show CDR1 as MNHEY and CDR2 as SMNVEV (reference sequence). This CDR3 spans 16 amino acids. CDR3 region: CASSLAGLTYNSPLHF. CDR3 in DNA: TGTGCCAGCAGTTTAGCAGGGCTCACTTATAATTCACCCCTCCACTTT.

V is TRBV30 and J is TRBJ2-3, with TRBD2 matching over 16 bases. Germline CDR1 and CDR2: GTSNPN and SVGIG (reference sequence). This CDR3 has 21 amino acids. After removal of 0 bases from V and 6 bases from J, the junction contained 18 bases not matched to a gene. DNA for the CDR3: TGTGCCTGGAGTGTCCTGGGCGCCGGGACTAGCGGGAGGGCCCGCTGGGATACGCAGTATTTT. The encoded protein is CAWSVLGAGTSGRARWDTQYF.

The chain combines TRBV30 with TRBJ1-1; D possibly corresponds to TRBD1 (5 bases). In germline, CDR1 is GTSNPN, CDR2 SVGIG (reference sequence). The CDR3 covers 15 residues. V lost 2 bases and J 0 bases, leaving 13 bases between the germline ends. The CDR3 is CAWSSWGGMNTEAFF. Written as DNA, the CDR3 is TGTGCCTGGAGTAGTTGGGGCGGCATGAACACTGAAGCTTTCTTT.

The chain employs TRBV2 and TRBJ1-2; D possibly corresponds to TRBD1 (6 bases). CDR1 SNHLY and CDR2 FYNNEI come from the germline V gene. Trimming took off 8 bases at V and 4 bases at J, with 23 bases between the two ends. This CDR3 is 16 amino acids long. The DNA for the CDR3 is TGTGCCAGCGTCCCGGGCCTAGGGGGATGGAGCTATGGCTACACCTTC. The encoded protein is CASVPGLGGWSYGYTF.

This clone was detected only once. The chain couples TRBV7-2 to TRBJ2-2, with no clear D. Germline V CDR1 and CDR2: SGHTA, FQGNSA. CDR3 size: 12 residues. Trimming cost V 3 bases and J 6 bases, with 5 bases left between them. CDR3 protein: CASSFPAGELFF. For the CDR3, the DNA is TGTGCCAGCAGCTTTCCGGCCGGGGAGCTGTTTTTT.

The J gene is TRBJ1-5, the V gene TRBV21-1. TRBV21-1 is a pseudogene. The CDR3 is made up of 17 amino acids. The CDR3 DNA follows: TGTGCCAGCAGCAAAAAGGGGGAGCGGGGGGTCCGTCAGCCCCAGCATTTT. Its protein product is CASSKKGERGVRQPQHF.

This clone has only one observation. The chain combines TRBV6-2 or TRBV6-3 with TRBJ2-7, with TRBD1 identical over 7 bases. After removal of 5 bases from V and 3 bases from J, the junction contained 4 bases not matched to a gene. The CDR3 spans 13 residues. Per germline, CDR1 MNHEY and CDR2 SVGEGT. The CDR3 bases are TGTGCCAGCAGTGGCACAGGGGTCTACGAGCAGTACTTC. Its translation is CASSGTGVYEQYF.

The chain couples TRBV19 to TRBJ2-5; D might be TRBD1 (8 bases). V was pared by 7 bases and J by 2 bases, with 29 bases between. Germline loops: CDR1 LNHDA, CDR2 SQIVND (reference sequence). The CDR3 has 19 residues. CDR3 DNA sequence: TGTGCCAGTACCCCCCGAGGGAGGGGACAGGTATTTCCTCAAGAGACCCAGTACTTC. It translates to CASTPRGRGQVFPQETQYF.

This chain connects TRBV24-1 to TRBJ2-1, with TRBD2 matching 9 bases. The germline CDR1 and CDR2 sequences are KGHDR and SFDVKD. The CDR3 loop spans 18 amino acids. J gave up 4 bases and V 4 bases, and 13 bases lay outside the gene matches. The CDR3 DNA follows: TGTGCCACCAGTGAAGTAGGGGGGGCGACTAGCGGTTACAATGAGCAGTTCTTC. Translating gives CATSEVGGATSGYNEQFF.

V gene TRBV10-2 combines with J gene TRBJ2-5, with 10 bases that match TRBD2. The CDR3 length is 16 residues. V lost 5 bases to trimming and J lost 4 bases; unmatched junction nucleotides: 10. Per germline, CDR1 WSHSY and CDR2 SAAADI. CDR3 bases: TGCGCCAGCAGTCTATTCTCTAGCGGGAGAGGAGAGACCCAGTACTTC. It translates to CASSLFSSGRGETQYF.

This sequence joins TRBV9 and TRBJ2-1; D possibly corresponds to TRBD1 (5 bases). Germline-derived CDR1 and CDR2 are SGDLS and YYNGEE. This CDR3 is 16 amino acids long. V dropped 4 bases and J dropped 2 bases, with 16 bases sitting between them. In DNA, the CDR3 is TGTGCCAGCAGCATCCACCGGACACAAGCCTACAATGAGCAGTTCTTC. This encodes CASSIHRTQAYNEQFF.

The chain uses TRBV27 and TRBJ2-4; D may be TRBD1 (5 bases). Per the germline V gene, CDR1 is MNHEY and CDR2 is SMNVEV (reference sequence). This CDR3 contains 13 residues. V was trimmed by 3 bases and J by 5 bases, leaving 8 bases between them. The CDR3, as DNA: TGTGCCAGCAGTTTCGACAGAGAAAACATTCAGTACTTC. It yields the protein CASSFDRENIQYF.

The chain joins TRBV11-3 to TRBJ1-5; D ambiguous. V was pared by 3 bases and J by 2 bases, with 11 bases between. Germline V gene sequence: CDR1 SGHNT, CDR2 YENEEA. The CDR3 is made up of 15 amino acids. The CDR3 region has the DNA TGTGCCAGCAGCTTCACACCTAGCGGCAATCAGCCCCAGCATTTT. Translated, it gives CASSFTPSGNQPQHF.

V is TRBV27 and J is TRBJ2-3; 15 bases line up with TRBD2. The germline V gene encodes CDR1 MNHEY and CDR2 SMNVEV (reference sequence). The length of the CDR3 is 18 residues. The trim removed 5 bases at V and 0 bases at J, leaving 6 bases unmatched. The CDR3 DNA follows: TGTGCCAGCAGTCGGGGAGGACTAGCGGGAGGGAGCACAGATACGCAGTATTTT. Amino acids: CASSRGGLAGGSTDTQYF.

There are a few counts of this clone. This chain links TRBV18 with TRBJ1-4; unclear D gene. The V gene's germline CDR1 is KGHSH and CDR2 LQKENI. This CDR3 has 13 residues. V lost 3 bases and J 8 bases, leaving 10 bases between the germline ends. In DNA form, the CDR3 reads TGTGCCAGCTCACCCAAGGCTAGCGAAAAACTGTTTTTT. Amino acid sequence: CASSPKASEKLFF. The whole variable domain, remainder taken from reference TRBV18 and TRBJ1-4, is NAGVMQNPRHLVRRRGQEARLRCSPMKGHSHVYWYRQLPEEGLKFMVYLQKENIIDESGMPKERFSAEFPKEGPSILRIQQVVRGDSAAYFCASSPKASEKLFFGSGTQLSVL.

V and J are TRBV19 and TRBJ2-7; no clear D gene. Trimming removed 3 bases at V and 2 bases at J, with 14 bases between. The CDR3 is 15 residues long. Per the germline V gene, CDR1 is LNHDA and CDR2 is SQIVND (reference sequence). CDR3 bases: TGTGCCAGTAGTATTAGCTCGTACGGCGCCTACGAGCAGTACTTC. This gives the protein CASSISSYGAYEQYF.

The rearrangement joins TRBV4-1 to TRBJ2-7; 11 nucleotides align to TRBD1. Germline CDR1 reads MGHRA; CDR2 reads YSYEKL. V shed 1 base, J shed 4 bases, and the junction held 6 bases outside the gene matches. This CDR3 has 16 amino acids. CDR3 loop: CASSQGAGTGGYEQYF. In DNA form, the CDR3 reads TGCGCCAGCAGCCAAGGTGCTGGGACAGGGGGATACGAGCAGTACTTC.

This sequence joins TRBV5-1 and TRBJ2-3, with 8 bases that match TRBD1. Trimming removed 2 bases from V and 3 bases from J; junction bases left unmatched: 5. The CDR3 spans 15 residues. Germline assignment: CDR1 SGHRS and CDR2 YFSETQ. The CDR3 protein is CASSFLRDRTDTQYF. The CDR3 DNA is TGCGCCAGCAGCTTTCTCCGGGACAGGACAGATACGCAGTATTTT. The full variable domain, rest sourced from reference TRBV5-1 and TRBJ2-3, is KAGVTQTPRYLIKTRGQQVTLSCSPISGHRSVSWYQQTPGQGLQFLFEYFSETQRNKGNFPGRFSGRQFSNSRSEMNVSTLELGDSALYLCASSFLRDRTDTQYFGPGTRLTVL.

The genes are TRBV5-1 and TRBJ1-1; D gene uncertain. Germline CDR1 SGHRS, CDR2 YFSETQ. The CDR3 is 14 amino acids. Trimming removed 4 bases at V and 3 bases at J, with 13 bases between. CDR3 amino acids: CASSSLSGDTEAFF. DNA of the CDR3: TGCGCCAGCAGCAGCTTGTCCGGGGACACTGAAGCTTTCTTT.

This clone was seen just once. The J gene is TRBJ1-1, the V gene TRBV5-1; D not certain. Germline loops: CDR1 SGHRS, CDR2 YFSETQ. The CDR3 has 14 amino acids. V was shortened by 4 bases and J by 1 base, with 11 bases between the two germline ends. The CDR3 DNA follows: TGCGCCAGCAGCCTTCGGGAGCCGAACACTGAAGCTTTCTTT. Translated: CASSLREPNTEAFF.